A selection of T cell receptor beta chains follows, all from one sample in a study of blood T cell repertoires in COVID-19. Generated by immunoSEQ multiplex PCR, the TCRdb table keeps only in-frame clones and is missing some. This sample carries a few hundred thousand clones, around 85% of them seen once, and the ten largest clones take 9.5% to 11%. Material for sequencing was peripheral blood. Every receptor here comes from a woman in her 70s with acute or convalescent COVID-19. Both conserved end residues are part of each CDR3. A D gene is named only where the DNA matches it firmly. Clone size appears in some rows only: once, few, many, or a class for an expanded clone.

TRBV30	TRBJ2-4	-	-	CAWETGNIQYF	TGTGCCTGGGAAACCGGGAACATTCAGTACTTC
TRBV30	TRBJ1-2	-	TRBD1	CAWTSGQGFPLYGYTF	TGTGCCTGGACCTCAGGACAGGGTTTCCCCCTTTATGGCTACACCTTC
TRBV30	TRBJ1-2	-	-	CAWRRDGYPNYGYTF	TGTGCCTGGAGGAGGGATGGGTATCCCAATTATGGCTACACCTTC
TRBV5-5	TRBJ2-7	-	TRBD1	CASSDITGGAFNEQYF	TGTGCCAGCAGCGATATTACAGGGGGCGCATTCAACGAGCAGTACTTC
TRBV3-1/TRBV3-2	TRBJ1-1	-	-	CASSQESGEGEAFF	TGTGCCAGCAGCCAAGAATCTGGGGAGGGTGAAGCTTTCTTT
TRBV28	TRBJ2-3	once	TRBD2	CASRVRGGRTDTQYF	TGTGCCAGCAGGGTACGGGGGGGCCGGACAGATACGCAGTATTTT
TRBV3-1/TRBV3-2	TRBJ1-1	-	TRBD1	CASSQDWDRSMNTEAFF	TGTGCCAGCAGCCAAGATTGGGACAGGAGCATGAACACTGAAGCTTTCTTT
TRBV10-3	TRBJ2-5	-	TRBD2	CAISEGQAGGKTQYF	TGTGCCATCAGTGAGGGTCAGGCGGGGGGCAAGACCCAGTACTTC
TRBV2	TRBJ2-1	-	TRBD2	CASRIQGLASNEQFF	TGTGCCAGCAGGATCCAGGGACTAGCGAGCAATGAGCAGTTCTTC
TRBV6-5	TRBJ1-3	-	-	CASSYDGGLPGNTIYF	TGTGCCAGCAGTTACGACGGGGGGCTTCCTGGAAACACCATATATTTT
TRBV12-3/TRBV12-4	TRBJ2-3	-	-	CASKPGVTDTQYF	TGTGCCAGCAAACCAGGGGTAACAGATACGCAGTATTTT
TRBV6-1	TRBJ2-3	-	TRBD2	CASSGRLAAGLGTQYF	TGTGCCAGCAGTGGGAGACTAGCGGCGGGGTTGGGTACGCAGTATTTT
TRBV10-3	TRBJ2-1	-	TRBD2	CAISESERGTSYNEQFF	TGTGCCATCAGTGAGTCGGAGCGGGGGACGTCCTACAATGAGCAGTTCTTC
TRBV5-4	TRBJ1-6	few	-	CASSPRGGSYNSPLHF	TGTGCCAGCAGCCCACGGGGGGGAAGCTATAATTCACCCCTCCACTTT
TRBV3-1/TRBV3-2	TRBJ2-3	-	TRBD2	CASSQAASGGIGFTDTQYF	TGTGCCAGCAGCCAAGCCGCTAGCGGGGGAATAGGATTCACAGATACGCAGTATTTT
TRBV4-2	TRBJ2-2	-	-	CASSQVGRTPNTGELFF	TGTGCCAGCAGCCAAGTAGGCAGGACACCGAACACCGGGGAGCTGTTTTTT
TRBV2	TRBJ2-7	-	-	CASGRSLSYEQYF	TGTGCCAGCGGCAGGTCACTCTCCTACGAGCAGTACTTC
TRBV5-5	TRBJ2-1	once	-	CASSWGDNEQFF	TGTGCCAGCAGCTGGGGGGACAATGAGCAGTTCTTC
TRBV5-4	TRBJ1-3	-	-	CASSLAPGSSGNTIYF	TGTGCCAGCAGCCTAGCTCCGGGGAGCTCTGGAAACACCATATATTTT
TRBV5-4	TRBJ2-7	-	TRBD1	CASSSGQGEYEQYF	TGTGCCAGCAGCTCGGGACAGGGGGAATACGAGCAGTACTTC
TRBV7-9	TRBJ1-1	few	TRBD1	CASSPDRVNTEAFF	TGTGCCAGCAGTCCGGACAGGGTCAACACTGAAGCTTTCTTT
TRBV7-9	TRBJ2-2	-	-	CASSPRGTENTGELFF	TGTGCCAGCAGCCCACGAGGCACGGAGAACACCGGGGAGCTGTTTTTT
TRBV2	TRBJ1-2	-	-	CASSGQGHYGYTF	TGTGCCAGCAGTGGCCAGGGCCACTATGGCTACACCTTC
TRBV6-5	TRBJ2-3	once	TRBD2	CASSWGLAADTQYF	TGTGCCAGCAGTTGGGGCCTAGCGGCAGATACGCAGTATTTT
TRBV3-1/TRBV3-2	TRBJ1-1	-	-	CASSRALENTEAFF	TGTGCCAGCAGCCGCGCGCTAGAGAACACTGAAGCTTTCTTT
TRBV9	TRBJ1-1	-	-	CASSAGDTGWVNTEAFF	TGTGCCAGCAGCGCTGGGGACACCGGATGGGTGAACACTGAAGCTTTCTTT
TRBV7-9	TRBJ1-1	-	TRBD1	CASSLTGGGEAFF	TGTGCCAGCAGCCTTACAGGGGGCGGTGAAGCTTTCTTT
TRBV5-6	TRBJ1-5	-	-	CASSSSRTAGNQPQHF	TGTGCCAGCAGCTCCTCTCGGACAGCAGGCAATCAGCCCCAGCATTTT
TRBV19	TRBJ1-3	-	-	CASKRGSGNTIYF	TGTGCCAGCAAACGGGGATCTGGAAACACCATATATTTT
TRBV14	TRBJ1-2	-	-	CASSQGDFRGSHYGYTF	TGTGCCAGCAGCCAAGGGGATTTCAGGGGTTCCCACTATGGCTACACCTTC
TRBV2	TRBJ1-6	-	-	CASSYGEGSNSPLHF	TGTGCCAGCAGTTACGGGGAGGGGAGCAATTCACCCCTCCACTTT
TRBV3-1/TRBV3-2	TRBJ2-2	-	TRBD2	CASSSRGGTGELFF	TGTGCCAGCAGCTCCCGGGGGGGTACCGGGGAGCTGTTTTTT
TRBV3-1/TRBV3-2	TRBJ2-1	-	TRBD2	CASSLGGRGHEQFF	TGTGCCAGCAGCCTTGGCGGGAGGGGCCATGAGCAGTTCTTC
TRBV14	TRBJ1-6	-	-	CASSQGIQGTGSPLHF	TGTGCCAGCAGCCAAGGGATCCAGGGTACGGGTTCACCCCTCCACTTT
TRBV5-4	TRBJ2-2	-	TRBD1	CASSTARTGPTGELFF	TGTGCCAGCAGCACCGCAAGGACAGGGCCCACCGGGGAGCTGTTTTTT
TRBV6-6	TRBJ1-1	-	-	CASSYGAAAALEAFF	TGTGCCAGCAGTTACGGGGCGGCCGCTGCGCTTGAAGCTTTCTTT
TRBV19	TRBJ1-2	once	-	CASSIQTASRGYTF	TGTGCCAGTAGTATCCAGACCGCTAGTCGTGGCTACACCTTC
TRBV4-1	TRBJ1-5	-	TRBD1	CASSRQVGGQQPQHF	TGCGCCAGCAGCCGACAAGTCGGGGGACAGCAGCCCCAGCATTTT
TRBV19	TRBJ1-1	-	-	CASSMGTGLQEAFF	TGTGCCAGTAGTATGGGAACAGGTTTACAGGAAGCTTTCTTT
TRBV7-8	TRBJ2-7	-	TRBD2	CASSLDGRQTEQYF	TGTGCCAGCAGCCTAGACGGGAGGCAGACCGAGCAGTACTTC
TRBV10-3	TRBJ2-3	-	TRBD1	CAIKGGLGVSDTQYF	TGTGCCATCAAAGGGGGCCTCGGGGTTTCGGATACGCAGTATTTT
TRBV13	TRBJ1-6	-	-	CASSFLEIIHPLHF	TGTGCCAGCAGCTTTCTGGAGATAATTCACCCCCTCCACTTT
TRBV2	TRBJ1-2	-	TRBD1	CASSPGQGGGYGYTF	TGTGCCAGCAGCCCCGGACAGGGTGGAGGATATGGCTACACCTTC
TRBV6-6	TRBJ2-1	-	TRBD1	CASSYSGQSSYNEQFF	TGTGCCAGCAGTTACTCGGGACAGAGCTCCTACAATGAGCAGTTCTTC
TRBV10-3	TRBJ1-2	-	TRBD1	CAISGQGAYGYTF	TGTGCCATCAGTGGACAGGGCGCGTATGGCTACACCTTC
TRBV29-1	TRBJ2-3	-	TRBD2	CSGDHRESAGRTDTQYF	TGCAGCGGGGACCATCGGGAGTCAGCCGGGAGGACAGATACGCAGTATTTT
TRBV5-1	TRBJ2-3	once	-	CASSRGGGGQGTDTQYF	TGCGCCAGCAGCAGGGGCGGGGGCGGCCAGGGGACAGATACGCAGTATTTT
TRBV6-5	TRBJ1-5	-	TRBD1	CASRQGANQPQHF	TGTGCCAGCCGACAGGGCGCGAATCAGCCCCAGCATTTT
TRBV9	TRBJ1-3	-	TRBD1	CASSDRGWNTIYF	TGTGCCAGCAGCGACAGGGGATGGAACACCATATATTTT
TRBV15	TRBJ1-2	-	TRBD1	CATSGTANNYGYTF	TGTGCCACCAGCGGGACAGCGAATAACTATGGCTACACCTTC
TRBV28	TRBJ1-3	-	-	CASSSAGNTIYF	TGTGCCAGCAGTTCGGCTGGAAACACCATATATTTT
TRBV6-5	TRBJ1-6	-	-	CASRQGNSPLHF	TGTGCCAGCAGACAGGGAAATTCACCCCTCCACTTT
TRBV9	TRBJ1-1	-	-	CASSPFERGGTEAFF	TGTGCCAGCAGCCCCTTTGAGCGGGGGGGGACTGAAGCTTTCTTT
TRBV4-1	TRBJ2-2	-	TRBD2	CASSQDSQRGGYTGELFF	TGCGCCAGCAGCCAAGATTCTCAGCGGGGGGGTTATACCGGGGAGCTGTTTTTT
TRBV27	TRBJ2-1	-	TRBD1	CASSPSPLRGRLKNEQFF	TGTGCCAGCAGCCCATCCCCTCTCAGGGGGCGACTTAAAAATGAGCAGTTCTTC
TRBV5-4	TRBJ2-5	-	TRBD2	CAVSTRSGGPETQYF	TGTGCCGTATCAACCCGGTCGGGGGGGCCGGAGACCCAGTACTTC
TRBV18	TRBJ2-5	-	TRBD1	CASSSRQGETQYF	TGTGCCAGCTCCTCGCGACAGGGGGAGACCCAGTACTTC